This T cell receptor (beta chain) was observed in a study of T cell changes during pregnancy in multiple sclerosis. The table came from immunoSEQ multiplex PCR; TCRdb's copy has only in-frame clones and leaves some out. Seen here are around 43,000 clones, 89% observed once, and the top ten hold 1.2%. Germline V gene lookup returns CDR1 ENHRY and CDR2 SYGVKD. The CDR3 covers 16 residues. V gave up 2 bases and J gave up 4 bases; unmatched junction bases: 9. The input for sequencing was CD4+ T cells from peripheral blood mononuclear cells, taken in the first trimester of pregnancy. The chain carries TRBV10-3 and TRBJ2-7; 9 bases map to TRBD1. The sequence was collected from a female donor with multiple sclerosis, enrolled in a pregnancy study. The CDR3 loop is CAISETTGTGIYEQYF. As DNA, the CDR3 is TGTGCCATCAGTGAGACAACCGGGACAGGGATTTACGAGCAGTACTTC.